Below are 9 T cell receptor beta chains sequenced from a single sample in a study of CD8 T cells in Susac syndrome. When the RNA was reverse transcribed, random hexamers were used with an input of roughly 0.5 to 1 ug. Each CDR3 protein is one row after TCRdb ran MiXCR on the immunoSEQ multiplex PCR reads. Of 250,000 to 300,000 distinct CDR3 sequences in the sample, about 88% were seen once. Sequencing was carried out using CD8+ T cells from PBMCs. Every receptor here comes from a human donor with multiple sclerosis.

V and J are TRBV5-1 and TRBJ2-4, with D maybe TRBD2 (5 bases). The germline gives CDR1 SGHRS, CDR2 YFSETQ. The CDR3 consists of 14 residues. The V end was cut by 6 bases, the J end by 0 bases, with 10 bases between. CDR3 sequence reads: CASTTGEAKNIQYF. The CDR3 DNA sequence: TGCGCCAGCACCACCGGGGAAGCCAAAAACATTCAGTACTTC.

This clonotype has a single count. V and J are TRBV6-5 and TRBJ2-1; TRBD2 matches at 10 bases. V shed 2 bases and J 8 bases; nucleotides not matched to a gene: 6. The CDR3 is made up of 15 amino acids. Germline V gene sequence: CDR1 MNHEY, CDR2 SVGAGI. CDR3 amino acids: CASSYVAGGMDEQFF. The CDR3 region has the DNA TGTGCCAGCAGTTACGTAGCGGGAGGAATGGATGAGCAGTTCTTC.

The chain combines TRBV4-1 with TRBJ2-1; 8 bases are shared with TRBD2. CDR1 MGHRA and CDR2 YSYEKL come from the germline V gene. This CDR3 contains 17 residues. V lost 1 base to trimming and J lost 0 bases; unmatched junction nucleotides: 5. DNA for the CDR3: TGCGCCAGCAGCCAAGGAGCCACTAGCGGCTCCTACAATGAGCAGTTCTTC. It yields the protein CASSQGATSGSYNEQFF.

The genes are TRBV15 and TRBJ1-2; D possibly corresponds to TRBD1 (5 bases). V gave up 0 bases and J gave up 2 bases, with 10 bases separating them. CDR1 is LNHNV, CDR2 YYDKDF, per germline (reference sequence). CDR3 size: 15 residues. Here the CDR3 DNA reads TGTGCCACCAGCAGAGATCCTACAGGAAACTATGGCTACACCTTC. Translated: CATSRDPTGNYGYTF.

The chain couples TRBV6-1 to TRBJ2-7, with 13 positions matching TRBD2. Germline V gene data show CDR1 as MNHNS and CDR2 as SASEGT. Trimming removed 2 bases from V and 5 bases from J; junction bases left unmatched: 6. The CDR3 runs to 16 residues. The CDR3 loop is CASSENGLAGVDEQYF. Written as DNA, the CDR3 is TGTGCCAGCAGTGAAAACGGACTAGCGGGAGTTGACGAGCAGTACTTC.

The V and J genes are TRBV7-9 and TRBJ2-5; 11 bases match TRBD2. The CDR3 is 14 amino acids. Germline V lookup: CDR1 SEHNR, CDR2 FQNEAQ (reference sequence). V was pared by 5 bases and J by 10 bases, with 9 bases of the junction left unmatched. For the CDR3, the DNA is TGTGCCAGCAGCCTGCTAGCGGGAGGCCCAGACCAGTACTTC. Protein: CASSLLAGGPDQYF.

V and J are TRBV5-1 and TRBJ2-7; a possible D gene is TRBD2 (5 bases). The germline gives CDR1 SGHRS, CDR2 YFSETQ. The CDR3 sequence is 15 residues long. V shed 2 bases and J shed 3 bases, with 15 bases lying between them. The CDR3 here is CASSFAGRGIYEQYF. CDR3 nucleotides: TGCGCCAGCAGCTTCGCCGGCCGGGGTATCTACGAGCAGTACTTC.

The chain joins TRBV5-5 to TRBJ1-5, with TRBD1 as a possible D gene (5 bases). The CDR3 length is 15 residues. Germline V gene data show CDR1 as SGHKS and CDR2 as YYEKEE (reference sequence). Trimming left V 4 bases short and J 0 bases short, with 11 bases between. CDR3 in DNA: TGTGCCAGCAGCAACTTCGACAGTAGCAATCAGCCCCAGCATTTT. Its protein is CASSNFDSSNQPQHF.

The chain employs TRBV20-1 and TRBJ2-7; possibly TRBD2 for D (7 bases). Germline values: CDR1 DFQATT, CDR2 SNEGSKA (reference sequence). The CDR3 spans 19 residues. Trimming stripped 2 bases from V and 3 bases from J, with 29 bases between. The CDR3 region has the DNA TGCAGTGCTAGACCCTCGGGGGGCGGGGGCCTCCCGATATACTACGAGCAGTACTTC. As protein: CSARPSGGGGLPIYYEQYF.